This T cell receptor beta chain was obtained from a study of response to subunit inactivated influenza vaccine. Via MiXCR, TCRdb re-called the RT-PCR reads, giving one row per CDR3 protein. The table records 560,000 or so distinct CDR3 sequences, roughly 8.2% of them present only once. In this sample, this clonotype turned up a few times. Trimming removed 4 bases from V and 8 bases from J, with 24 bases in between. This CDR3 comprises 17 residues. Germline CDR1 and CDR2: LGHNA and YNFKEQ. J is TRBJ2-1 and V is TRBV4-2; no definite D call. The source is a man between 50 and 69 years old who received an inactivated influenza vaccine. The sequencing here drew on PBMCs from blood, taken about 23 months after vaccination. CDR3: CASSRLSQAVPSDEQFF. Written as DNA, the CDR3 is TGTGCCAGCAGCCGCCTTTCGCAGGCGGTTCCTTCGGATGAGCAGTTCTTC.